The 29 T cell receptor beta chains below all came from one sample that was sequenced in a study of regulatory T cells in long-lasting Graves disease. The time point: newly diagnosed GD, antithyroid drugs for less than 3 months. Extracted RNA from PBMCs served as the source of the TCR library. With iRepertoire HTBI primers and Arm-PCR of CDR3 regions, TCR beta libraries were built. TCRdb processed the multiplex PCR reads anew with MiXCR; each CDR3 protein has one entry. The data hold roughly 420,000 distinct CDR3 sequences, with 12% to 15% observed a single time. This same sample was also taken into another study, of T cells in Graves' hyperthyroidism and ophthalmopathy.

Source: peripheral blood mononuclear cells (PBMCs), taken at new diagnosis, from a patient treated with antithyroid drugs. The receptor source for this set is a woman between 45 and 65 years old with Graves disease.

This clonotype was recorded at least ten times. The chain carries TRBV6-1 and TRBJ2-2; D remains ambiguous. The V gene's germline CDR1 is MNHNS and CDR2 SASEGT. The CDR3 runs to 13 residues. Trimming stripped 10 bases from V and 6 bases from J, with 15 bases between. Here the CDR3 reads CAISLSVAGELFF. The CDR3 region has the DNA TGTGCCATCTCGCTATCGGTCGCCGGGGAGCTGTTTTTT.

This chain uses TRBV5-6 with TRBJ2-7, with TRBD2 matching 8 bases. Germline assignment: CDR1 SGHDT and CDR2 YYEEEE. Trimming at V came to 4 bases and at J to 3 bases, leaving 6 bases not matched to a gene. This CDR3 comprises 14 residues. CDR3 protein: CASSDGTRVYEQYF. The CDR3 region has the DNA TGTGCCAGCAGCGACGGGACTAGGGTCTACGAGCAGTACTTC.

This clonotype was picked up many times. The chain is built from TRBV3-1 and TRBJ2-3, with D possibly TRBD2 on 7 matching bases. Trimming left V 0 bases short and J 0 bases short, with 13 bases between. Germline CDR1 reads LGHDT; CDR2 reads YNNKEL (reference sequence). This CDR3 has 17 amino acids. The CDR3 DNA reads as TGTGCCAGCAGCCAAGATGGGGGGGCGCGGAGCACAGATACGCAGTATTTT. Translated: CASSQDGGARSTDTQYF.

This clonotype was seen repeatedly, ten times or more. The V gene is TRBV27, the J gene TRBJ2-1; D might be TRBD2 (5 bases). From germline, CDR1 is MNHEY and CDR2 SMNVEV (reference sequence). The length of the CDR3 is 14 residues. Trimming took off 6 bases at V and 5 bases at J, with 14 bases between the two ends. The CDR3 protein is CASRIRELNNEQFF. In DNA form, the CDR3 reads TGTGCCAGCAGGATCCGGGAACTAAACAATGAGCAGTTCTTC.

This chain connects TRBV29-1 to TRBJ2-3; D could derive from TRBD1 or TRBD2 (5 bases each). Germline values: CDR1 SQVTM, CDR2 ANQGSEA. Trimming pared 4 bases from V and 4 bases from J, leaving 12 bases between. The CDR3 spans 13 residues. Here the CDR3 DNA reads TGCAGCGTTGTGGGGGAACGGTCAGATACGCAGTATTTT. Its protein is CSVVGERSDTQYF.

This clonotype was seen ten or more times. The chain uses TRBV30 and TRBJ2-7, with a weak D call TRBD2 (5 bases). V lost 4 bases and J lost 7, with 17 bases in between. The germline CDR1 and CDR2 sequences are GTSNPN and SVGIG (reference sequence). This CDR3 comprises 13 residues. The CDR3 reads CAWMRAPPGEQYF. In DNA, the CDR3 is TGTGCCTGGATGAGGGCTCCCCCCGGGGAGCAGTACTTC.

The rearrangement links TRBV24-1 to TRBJ2-1; 8 positions match TRBD2. V lost 7 bases and J lost 3; bases outside the gene matches: 13. The CDR3 contains 17 residues. Germline V gives CDR1 KGHDR, CDR2 SFDVKD. The CDR3 DNA sequence: TGTGCCACCAGGGGGGGGAGGGGTAGCGGGGACTACAATGAGCAGTTCTTC. It is translated as CATRGGRGSGDYNEQFF.

This chain connects TRBV28 to TRBJ2-7; TRBD1 might be the D (6 bases). There are 13 residues in the CDR3. V gave up 6 bases and J gave up 2 bases, with 11 bases separating them. Germline V CDR1 and CDR2: MDHEN, SYDVKM. CDR3 coding DNA: TGTGCCAGCAGCCGACAGGCGCCCTACGAGCAGTACTTC. Its protein is CASSRQAPYEQYF.

Only a few counts were recorded for this clonotype. V gene TRBV25-1 combines with J gene TRBJ1-1; D is uncertain. Trimming removed 5 bases at V and 1 base at J, with 14 bases between. The CDR3 covers 15 residues. Per the germline V gene, CDR1 is MGHDK and CDR2 is SYGVNS. DNA for the CDR3: TGTGCCAGCAGTACCGGCACAGCGGGGAACACTGAAGCTTTCTTT. Translating it yields CASSTGTAGNTEAFF. The complete variable domain, with remaining parts taken from reference TRBV25-1 and TRBJ1-1, reads EADIYQTPRYLVIGTGKKITLECSQTMGHDKMYWYQQDPGMELHLIHYSYGVNSTEKGDLSSESTVSRIRTEHFPLTLESARPSHTSQYLCASSTGTAGNTEAFFGQGTRLTVV.

There are many counts of this clonotype. This rearrangement joins TRBV7-8 to TRBJ2-1, with 8 bases lining up with TRBD1. CDR1 is SGHVS and CDR2 is FQNEAQ in the germline V gene. J lost 1 base, V lost 3 bases, and 8 bases had no gene match. The CDR3 has 17 amino acids. CDR3 bases: TGTGCCAGCAGCTTGGATGGACAGGGATTATCCTACAATGAGCAGTTCTTC. Residues: CASSLDGQGLSYNEQFF. The full variable domain, in which reference TRBV7-8 and TRBJ2-1 provide the parts outside the CDR3, is GAGVSQSPRYKVAKRGQDVALRCDPISGHVSLFWYQQALGQGPEFLTYFQNEAQLDKSGLPSDRFFAERPEGSVSTLKIQRTQQEDSAVYLCASSLDGQGLSYNEQFFGPGTRLTVL.

This clonotype was seen at least ten times. The chain combines TRBV28 with TRBJ1-2, with D possibly being TRBD1 (6 bases). Germline V gives CDR1 MDHEN, CDR2 SYDVKM. The CDR3 length is 15 residues. Trimming shortened V by 6 bases and J by 4 bases, and 18 bases separated the two germline ends. The CDR3 DNA reads as TGTGCCAGCAGCCTCATTACAGGGACTCTCTATGGCTACACCTTC. This encodes CASSLITGTLYGYTF.

This clonotype appeared many times. The rearrangement joins TRBV11-2 to TRBJ2-3; 8 nucleotides align to TRBD1. CDR3 size: 15 residues. Trimming removed 0 bases from V and 8 bases from J; junction bases left unmatched: 7. Germline V gives CDR1 SGHAT, CDR2 FQNNGV. The CDR3, as DNA: TGTGCCAGCAGCTTAGAGTGGACAGGGCGTAGTACGCAGTATTTT. It yields the protein CASSLEWTGRSTQYF.

This chain connects TRBV19 to TRBJ2-5; tentatively, D is TRBD1 or TRBD2 (6 bases each). Germline V CDR1 and CDR2: LNHDA, SQIVND (reference sequence). The CDR3 has 15 amino acids. The ends were cut back, 5 bases at V and 5 bases at J, with 18 bases in the middle. For the CDR3, the DNA is TGTGCCAGTAGTCCGACCGGGGGCGGCCTCGAGACCCAGTACTTC. Its translation: CASSPTGGGLETQYF.

In this sample, this clonotype turned up many times. The chain is built from TRBV20-1 and TRBJ2-1; the D is unclear. The CDR3 sequence is 11 residues long. The V end was cut by 0 bases, the J end by 8 bases, with 5 bases between. From germline, CDR1 is DFQATT and CDR2 SNEGSKA (reference sequence). CDR3 bases: TGCAGTGCTAGAGATGGTTATGAGCAGTTCTTC. Its protein is CSARDGYEQFF.

This clonotype was counted many times. The V and J genes are TRBV5-1 and TRBJ2-3; D unclear. The germline V gene has CDR1 SGHRS and CDR2 YFSETQ. The CDR3 covers 14 residues. V lost 1 base, J lost 2 bases, and 8 bases lay in between. The CDR3 region has the DNA TGCGCCAGCAGCTTGAGGCAGGACACAGATACGCAGTATTTT. Residues: CASSLRQDTDTQYF.

This clonotype occurred many times. The rearrangement uses TRBV28 and TRBJ2-7; 8 nucleotides match TRBD2. CDR1 and CDR2 (germline): MDHEN, SYDVKM. The CDR3 consists of 16 residues. V was clipped by 6 bases and J by 0 bases; unmatched bases: 10. The CDR3 reads CASSPPLAGGSYEQYF. The CDR3 region has the DNA TGTGCCAGCAGCCCCCCCCTAGCGGGCGGCTCCTACGAGCAGTACTTC.

Worth noting for this clonotype: This sequence may be a read error, since a much larger clone differs from it by one base. DNA of the CDR3: TGTGCCAGCAGTTACTGGGACACGAACATTGAAGCTTTCTTT. It translates to CASSYWDTNIEAFF. The V and J genes are TRBV6-9 and TRBJ1-1; a possible D gene is TRBD1 (6 bases). The germline gives CDR1 MNHGY, CDR2 SVAAGI. CDR3 length: 14 residues.

CDR3 region: CASSASGHNEQFF. CDR3 nucleotides: TGTGCCAGCTCAGCTAGCGGCCACAATGAGCAGTTCTTC. The chain has TRBV18 and TRBJ2-1; 7 bases line up with TRBD2. V was pared by 5 bases and J by 5 bases, with 3 bases of the junction left unmatched. The CDR3 length is 13 residues. CDR1 is KGHSH, CDR2 LQKENI, per germline.

The chain has TRBV10-3 and TRBJ2-7, with TRBD2 matching 8 bases. Per germline, CDR1 ENHRY and CDR2 SYGVKD. Trimming at V came to 3 bases and at J to 2 bases, leaving 6 bases not matched to a gene. This CDR3 has 15 amino acids. CDR3 nucleotide sequence: TGTGCCATCAGTGATCGCGGGAGGAATACCTACGAGCAGTACTTC. It encodes CAISDRGRNTYEQYF.

This clonotype has a count of ten or more. The chain couples TRBV3-1 to TRBJ2-1; 12 nucleotides line up with TRBD2. Germline CDR1 LGHDT, CDR2 YNNKEL (reference sequence). The CDR3 is 17 amino acids. The V gene end was trimmed by 0 bases and the J gene end by 4 bases; junction bases not matched to a gene: 4. For the CDR3, the DNA is TGTGCCAGCAGCCAAGAATTAGGGACTAGCGGGTACAATGAGCAGTTCTTC. Translated: CASSQELGTSGYNEQFF.

The chain is built from TRBV18 and TRBJ2-7; D may be TRBD1 (5 bases). The CDR3 sequence is 13 residues long. CDR1 and CDR2 (germline): KGHSH, LQKENI. V shed 3 bases and J shed 3 bases, with 9 bases lying between them. For the CDR3, the DNA is TGTGCCAGCTCACCGGCAGGGATCTACGAGCAGTACTTC. Its protein is CASSPAGIYEQYF.

This clonotype occurred many times. This chain joins TRBV4-1 and TRBJ1-5; TRBD1 agrees at 11 bases. The CDR3 is 20 amino acids. Per the germline V gene, CDR1 is MGHRA and CDR2 is YSYEKL. Germline trimming cut 0 bases from V and 5 bases from J; bases unmatched to any gene: 15. CDR3: CASSQDRGRTGGPSDQPQHF. The CDR3 coding sequence is TGCGCCAGCAGCCAAGATAGGGGGAGGACAGGGGGCCCGTCGGATCAGCCCCAGCATTTT.

There are many counts of this clonotype. The CDR3 DNA sequence: TGTGCCACGTGGGGGACGGAAAATGGAGTCTATGGCTACACCTTC. Its protein is CATWGTENGVYGYTF. The rearrangement uses TRBV24-1 and TRBJ1-2, with D possibly TRBD1 on 5 matching bases. The CDR3 runs to 15 residues. Trimming cost V 10 bases and J 4 bases, with 21 bases left between them. The V gene's germline CDR1 is KGHDR and CDR2 SFDVKD.

The sample holds a few counts of this clonotype. V is TRBV3-1 and J is TRBJ2-7; 9 nucleotides agree with TRBD1. CDR3 length: 12 residues. Germline V gene sequence: CDR1 LGHDT, CDR2 YNNKEL (reference sequence). The junction had 3 bases not matched to a gene; V was cut back by 6 bases and J by 6 bases. The CDR3 nucleotides read TGTGCCAGCAGGACAGGGGGAGGCGAGCAGTACTTC. This encodes CASRTGGGEQYF.

This chain joins TRBV6-2 or TRBV6-3 and TRBJ2-1, with 8 bases that match TRBD2. The CDR3 is made up of 16 amino acids. The ends lost 0 bases at V and 3 bases at J; junction bases unmatched: 4. Germline V gene data show CDR1 as MNHEY and CDR2 as SVGEGT. CDR3 sequence: CASSYSSGIDYNEQFF. CDR3 bases: TGTGCCAGCAGTTACTCTAGCGGGATCGACTACAATGAGCAGTTCTTC.

This clonotype has ten or more counts. This sequence joins TRBV27 and TRBJ2-1, with no clear D. Germline V lookup: CDR1 MNHEY, CDR2 SMNVEV (reference sequence). The CDR3 is made up of 15 amino acids. Between the trimmed V and J ends, which lost 5 bases and 2 bases, there was a span of 13 bases. This CDR3 reads CASSPDGTTYNEQFF. DNA for the CDR3: TGTGCCAGCAGTCCCGACGGAACTACCTACAATGAGCAGTTCTTC.

In regard to this clonotype: A single base separates this from a much larger clone, so it may be a read error. The rearrangement joins TRBV27 to TRBJ2-3; 16 bases map to TRBD2. The CDR3 loop spans 15 amino acids. CDR1 and CDR2 from the germline V gene are MNHEY and SMNVEV (reference sequence). This CDR3 is CASRTGTSGRVEQSF. CDR3 in DNA: TGTGCCAGCAGAACCGGGACTAGCGGGAGGGTTGAGCAGTCCTTC.

The chain recombines TRBV13 with TRBJ2-1; 11 nucleotides agree with TRBD2. Trimming took 4 bases from V and 6 from J; bases not matched to a gene: 11. Germline assignment: CDR1 PRHDT and CDR2 FYEKMQ (reference sequence). CDR3 length equals 17 residues. In nucleotides, the CDR3 is TGTGCCAGCAGCTCCCGGGGTAGCGGGAGGGGAAGCAATGAGCAGTTCTTC. Its protein product is CASSSRGSGRGSNEQFF. Together with reference TRBV13 and TRBJ2-1, the CDR3 gives the full variable domain: AAGVIQSPRHLIKEKRETATLKCYPIPRHDTVYWYQQGPGQDPQFLISFYEKMQSDKGSIPDRFSAQQFSDYHSELNMSSLELGDSALYFCASSSRGSGRGSNEQFFGPGTRLTVL.

This clonotype turned up a few times. This chain connects TRBV10-3 to TRBJ2-7; TRBD2 matches 8 bases. Trimming cost V 5 bases and J 2 bases; bases outside gene matches: 2. The germline CDR1 and CDR2 sequences are ENHRY and SYGVKD. CDR3 length: 13 residues. Written as DNA, the CDR3 is TGTGCCATCAGTTCCGGGGGGGCCTACGAGCAGTACTTC. This encodes CAISSGGAYEQYF.